Below, 5 T cell receptor beta chains from the same sample are listed, as sequenced in a study of regulatory T cells in long-lasting Graves disease. As for time point: persistent/refractory GD, antithyroid drugs over 5 years with positive TRAb. TCR sequences were obtained from RNA taken from PBMCs. TCR beta libraries were built with iRepertoire HTBI primers and Arm-PCR of CDR3 regions. TCRdb passed the multiplex PCR reads through MiXCR, listing each CDR3 protein once. The data contain over 650,000 distinct CDR3 sequences, around 32% of them singletons. The sample consisted of peripheral blood mononuclear cells (PBMCs), taken when the disease was refractory, from a patient treated with antithyroid drugs. These receptors came from a female donor with Graves disease.

This clonotype was found many times. V usage is TRBV2 and J usage is TRBJ2-2, with 10 nucleotides matching TRBD1. Germline CDR1 and CDR2: SNHLY and FYNNEI. Trimming took 4 bases from V and 2 from J; bases not matched to a gene: 10. The CDR3 totals 18 residues. The CDR3, as DNA: TGTGCCAGCAGTGGCGGGACAGGGGACTTACAAAACACCGGGGAGCTGTTTTTT. Translating gives CASSGGTGDLQNTGELFF.

This clonotype was seen ten or more times. The V gene is TRBV12-3 or TRBV12-4, the J gene TRBJ1-2; the D gene is possibly TRBD1 (6 bases). V was clipped by 5 bases and J by 6 bases, with 10 bases between them. The length of the CDR3 is 12 residues. The CDR3 region has the DNA TGTGCCAGCAGTGCAAACAGGGATGGCTACACCTTC. Translating it yields CASSANRDGYTF.

V usage is TRBV11-3 and J usage is TRBJ2-2, with 12 bases lining up with TRBD2. V shed 1 base and J 5 bases; nucleotides not matched to a gene: 5. The CDR3 consists of 17 residues. Per germline, CDR1 SGHNT and CDR2 YENEEA. The CDR3 protein is CASSLALAGGSTGELFF. The CDR3 nucleotides are TGTGCCAGCAGCTTAGCCCTAGCGGGAGGGAGTACCGGGGAGCTGTTTTTT.

This clonotype was observed many times. DNA of the CDR3: TGTGCCAGCAGGATGGACAGCACAACTAATGAAAAACTGTTTTTT. Encoded protein: CASRMDSTTNEKLFF. The chain employs TRBV2 and TRBJ1-4, with D maybe TRBD1 (6 bases). There are 15 residues in the CDR3. The V end lost 6 bases, the J end lost 0 bases, and 11 bases lay between the germline ends. Germline assignment: CDR1 SNHLY and CDR2 FYNNEI.

V usage is TRBV27 and J usage is TRBJ1-1; D perhaps matches TRBD1 (6 bases). Looked up from germline, CDR1 is MNHEY and CDR2 is SMNVEV (reference sequence). The V end lost 6 bases, the J end lost 11 bases, and 19 bases lay between the germline ends. The CDR3 runs to 13 residues. The DNA for the CDR3 is TGTGCCAGCAGCCCACAGGGCTTATCGCCGGCTTTCTTT. Translated: CASSPQGLSPAFF.